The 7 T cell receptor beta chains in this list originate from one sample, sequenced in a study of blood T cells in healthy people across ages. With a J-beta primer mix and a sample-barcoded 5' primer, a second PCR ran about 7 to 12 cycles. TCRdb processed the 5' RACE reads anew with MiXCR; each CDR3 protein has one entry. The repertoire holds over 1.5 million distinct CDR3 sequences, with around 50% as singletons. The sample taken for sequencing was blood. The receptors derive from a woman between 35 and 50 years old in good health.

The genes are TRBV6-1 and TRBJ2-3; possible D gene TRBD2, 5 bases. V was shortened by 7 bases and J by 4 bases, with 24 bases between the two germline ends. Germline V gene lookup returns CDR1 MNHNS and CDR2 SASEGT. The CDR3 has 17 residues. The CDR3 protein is CASTGDRGSTSSDTQYF. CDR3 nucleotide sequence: TGTGCCAGCACCGGGGATCGAGGGTCGACGTCCTCAGATACGCAGTATTTT.

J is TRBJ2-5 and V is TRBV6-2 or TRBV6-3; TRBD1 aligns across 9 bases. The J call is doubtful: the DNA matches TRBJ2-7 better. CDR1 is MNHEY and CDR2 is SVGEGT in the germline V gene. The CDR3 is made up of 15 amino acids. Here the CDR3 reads CASSFLTGGLREQYF. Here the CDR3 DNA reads TGTGCCAGCAGTTTTCTGACAGGGGGACTACGCGAGCAGTACTTC.

The CDR3 sequence: CSVEPGTEIYGYTF. The CDR3 nucleotides are TGCAGCGTTGAGCCCGGGACAGAGATCTATGGCTACACCTTC. The rearrangement links TRBV29-1 to TRBJ1-2; TRBD1 matches at 7 bases. Germline CDR1 SQVTM, CDR2 ANQGSEA. This CDR3 is 14 amino acids long. J gave up 4 bases and V 3 bases, and 8 bases lay outside the gene matches.

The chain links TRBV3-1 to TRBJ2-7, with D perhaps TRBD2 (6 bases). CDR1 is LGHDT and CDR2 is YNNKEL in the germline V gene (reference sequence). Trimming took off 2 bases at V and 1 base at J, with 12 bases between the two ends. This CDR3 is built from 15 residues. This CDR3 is CASSQRPGLSYEQYF. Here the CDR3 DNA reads TGTGCCAGCAGCCAACGACCGGGACTTTCCTACGAGCAGTACTTC.

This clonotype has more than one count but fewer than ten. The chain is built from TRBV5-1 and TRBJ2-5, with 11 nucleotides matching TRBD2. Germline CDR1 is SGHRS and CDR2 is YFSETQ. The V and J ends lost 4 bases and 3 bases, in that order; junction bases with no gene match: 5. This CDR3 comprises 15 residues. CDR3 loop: CASSHQGLAEETQYF. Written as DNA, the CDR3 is TGCGCCAGCAGCCACCAGGGACTAGCGGAAGAGACCCAGTACTTC.

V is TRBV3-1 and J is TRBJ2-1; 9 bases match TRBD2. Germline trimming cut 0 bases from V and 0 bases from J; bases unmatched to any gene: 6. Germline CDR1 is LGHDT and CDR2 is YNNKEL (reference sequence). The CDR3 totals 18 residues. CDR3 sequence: CASSQEERGASSYNEQFF. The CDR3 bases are TGTGCCAGCAGCCAAGAGGAGCGGGGGGCGAGCTCCTACAATGAGCAGTTCTTC.

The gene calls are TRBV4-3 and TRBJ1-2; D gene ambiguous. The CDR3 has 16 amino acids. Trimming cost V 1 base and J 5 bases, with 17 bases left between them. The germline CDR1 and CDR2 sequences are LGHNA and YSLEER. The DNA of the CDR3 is TGCGCCAGCAGCCAAGTGGGCAGCGAGGGAGGGTATGGCTACACCTTC. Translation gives CASSQVGSEGGYGYTF.